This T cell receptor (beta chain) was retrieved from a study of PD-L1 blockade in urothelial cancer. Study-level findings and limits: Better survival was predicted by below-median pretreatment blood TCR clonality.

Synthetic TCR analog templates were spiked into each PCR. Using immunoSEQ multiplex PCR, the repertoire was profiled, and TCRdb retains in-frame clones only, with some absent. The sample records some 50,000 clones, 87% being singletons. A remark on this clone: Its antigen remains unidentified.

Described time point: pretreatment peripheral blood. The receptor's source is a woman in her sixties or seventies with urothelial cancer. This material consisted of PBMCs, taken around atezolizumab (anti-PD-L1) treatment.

CDR3 sequence: CAISEPLGRGQEETQYF. CDR3 in DNA: TGTGCCATCAGTGAGCCCCTCGGGAGGGGGCAAGAGGAGACCCAGTACTTC. This sequence joins TRBV10-3 and TRBJ2-5; perhaps TRBD2 as D (8 bases). Germline loops: CDR1 ENHRY, CDR2 SYGVKD. The CDR3 is made up of 17 amino acids. V lost 2 bases, J lost 5 bases, and 21 bases lay in between.